These T cell receptor beta chains were read from a single sample in a study of cytomegalovirus exposure and HLA in healthy donors. The protocol was immunoSEQ multiplex PCR, while the TCRdb copy is restricted to in-frame clones and leaves out a portion. This table has 140,000 to 150,000 clones, over 60% appearing once. The specimen sequenced was PBMCs. The receptors were gathered from a woman between 40 and 50 years old in good health and CMV-seronegative. Both conserved end residues are trimmed from each CDR3. The D gene is left open where the match is weak.

>TRBV19|TRBD2|TRBJ2-3
ASRERGGSTDTQY
>TRBV15|.|TRBJ2-5
ATSREYAGGETQY
>TRBV7-8|.|TRBJ2-1
ATLEGFDNEQF
>TRBV5-4|TRBD1|TRBJ2-7
ASSPGDRVYEQY
>TRBV28|TRBD2|TRBJ2-1
ASSEGTSGAESSYNEQF
>TRBV5-6|.|TRBJ1-5
ASSLEGVNQPQH
>TRBV2|.|TRBJ2-5
ASSEAGGQY
>TRBV6-5|.|TRBJ1-3
ASSGRDTPGNTIY
>TRBV5-1|TRBD1|TRBJ1-6
ASSLGTGNNSPLH
>TRBV29-1|.|TRBJ2-6
SASGDSGANVLT
>TRBV29-1|TRBD2|TRBJ2-7
SVSSSGSTEQY
>TRBV7-9|TRBD1|TRBJ2-5
SSSLAAGTGFQETQY
>TRBV13|TRBD2|TRBJ2-7
ASSPRYSGRNTTYEQY
>TRBV18|.|TRBJ2-5
ASSPREETQY
>TRBV6-1|.|TRBJ1-4
ASSEVQDEKLF
>TRBV9|TRBD2|TRBJ2-5
ASSPGLAEETQY
>TRBV30|.|TRBJ1-4
AWIARGREKLF
>TRBV2|.|TRBJ1-1
ASYKNTEAF
>TRBV30|TRBD1|TRBJ1-4
AWSYRDRGHEKLF
>TRBV5-1|.|TRBJ2-7
ASRRSGFGEQY
>TRBV18|TRBD1|TRBJ2-5
ASSPQRTGETQY
>TRBV20-1|.|TRBJ2-5
SAAAGETQY
>TRBV5-4|TRBD1|TRBJ2-5
ASSSDRGETQY
>TRBV6-5|TRBD2|TRBJ2-1
ASSIGLAYNEQF
>TRBV5-4|.|TRBJ1-4
ASSLVSSGGEKLF
>TRBV14|.|TRBJ1-6
ASSQWPGPGNSPLH
>TRBV6-5|.|TRBJ1-5
ASSPTGGQPQH